This T cell receptor (beta chain) was sequenced in a study of beta chain features in type 1 diabetes. Comments on this clone: Its antigen is undetermined.

The CDR3 has 14 amino acids. Germline V lookup: CDR1 GTSNPN, CDR2 SVGIG (reference sequence). Expressed TCRB transcripts were sequenced because the isolated RNA had all been reverse transcribed beforehand. The method was immunoSEQ multiplex PCR; TCRdb's version includes in-frame clones alone and lacks a portion of them. The sample carries 150,000 to 200,000 clones, about 13% recorded once. Researchers reported sorting CD4+ naive, central memory, regulatory and stem cell-like memory cells via CD45RO/CCR7/CD25/CD127/CD95/CD27. General study points: VDJ junctions from type 1 diabetes patients carried fewer insertions and larger deletions.

V usage is TRBV30 and J usage is TRBJ2-5; TRBD2 might be the D (7 bases). Gene TRBJ2-7 matches the end of the DNA better, so the J call may be wrong. The receptor comes from a young woman in good health. The sequencing input was central memory CD4+ T cells from blood. The CDR3: CAWTRGGGPYEQYF. The DNA of the CDR3 is TGTGCCTGGACTCGAGGGGGGGGCCCCTACGAGCAGTACTTC.